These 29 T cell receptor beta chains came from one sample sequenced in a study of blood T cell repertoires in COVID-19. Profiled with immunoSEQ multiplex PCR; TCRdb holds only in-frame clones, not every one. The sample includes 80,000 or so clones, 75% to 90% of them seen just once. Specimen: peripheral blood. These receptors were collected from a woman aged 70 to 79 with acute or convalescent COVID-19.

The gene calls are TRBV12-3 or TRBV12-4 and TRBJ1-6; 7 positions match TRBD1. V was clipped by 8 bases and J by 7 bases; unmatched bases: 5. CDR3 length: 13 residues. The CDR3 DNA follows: TGTGCCAGCCTAGAACAGGGGAATTCACCCCTCCACTTT. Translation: CASLEQGNSPLHF.

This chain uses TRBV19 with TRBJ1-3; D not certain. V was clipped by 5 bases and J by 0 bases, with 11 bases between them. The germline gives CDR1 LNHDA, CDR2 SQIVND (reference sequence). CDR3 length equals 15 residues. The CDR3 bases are TGTGCCAGTAGTGTCGAGGGTAGCTCTGGAAACACCATATATTTT. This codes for CASSVEGSSGNTIYF.

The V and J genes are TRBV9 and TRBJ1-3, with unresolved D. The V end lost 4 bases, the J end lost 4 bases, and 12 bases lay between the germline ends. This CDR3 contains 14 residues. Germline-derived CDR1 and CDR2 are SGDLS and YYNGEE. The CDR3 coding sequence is TGTGCCAGCAGCCCTCGGTTCTCCGGAAACACCATATATTTT. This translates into CASSPRFSGNTIYF.

The DNA for the CDR3 is TGCAGCGTTGGGACAGGGGCCACCGGGGAGCTGTTTTTT. Amino acid sequence: CSVGTGATGELFF. The chain employs TRBV29-1 and TRBJ2-2; TRBD1 aligns across 9 bases. Germline V lookup: CDR1 SQVTM, CDR2 ANQGSEA. The CDR3 sequence is 13 residues long. The J segment lost 4 bases and the V segment lost 4 bases, leaving 1 base of the junction unmatched.

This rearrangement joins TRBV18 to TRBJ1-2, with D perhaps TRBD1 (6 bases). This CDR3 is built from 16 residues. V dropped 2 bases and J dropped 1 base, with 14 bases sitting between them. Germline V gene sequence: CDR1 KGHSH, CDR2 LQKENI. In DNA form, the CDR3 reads TGTGCCAGCTCACCAGCCGCAGGGGCAAGTAACTATGGCTACACCTTC. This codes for CASSPAAGASNYGYTF.

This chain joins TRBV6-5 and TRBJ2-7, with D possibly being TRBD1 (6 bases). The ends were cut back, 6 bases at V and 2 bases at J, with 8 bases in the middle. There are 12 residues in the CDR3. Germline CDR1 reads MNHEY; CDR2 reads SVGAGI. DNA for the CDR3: TGTGCCAGCAGACAGGGTCCCTACGAGCAGTACTTC. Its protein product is CASRQGPYEQYF.

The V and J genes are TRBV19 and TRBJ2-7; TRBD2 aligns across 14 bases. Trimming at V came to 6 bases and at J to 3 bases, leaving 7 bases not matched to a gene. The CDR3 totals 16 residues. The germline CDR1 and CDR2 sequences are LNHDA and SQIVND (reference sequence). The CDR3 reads CASSDRLAGGRYEQYF. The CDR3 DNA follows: TGTGCCAGTAGCGACAGACTAGCGGGGGGGCGCTACGAGCAGTACTTC.

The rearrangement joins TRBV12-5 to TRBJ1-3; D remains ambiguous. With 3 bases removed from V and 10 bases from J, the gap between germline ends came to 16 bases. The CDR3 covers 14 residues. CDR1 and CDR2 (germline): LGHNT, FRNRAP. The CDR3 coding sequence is TGTGCTAGTGGTTTACTCGGGTATGAGAGGACCATATATTTT. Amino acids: CASGLLGYERTIYF.

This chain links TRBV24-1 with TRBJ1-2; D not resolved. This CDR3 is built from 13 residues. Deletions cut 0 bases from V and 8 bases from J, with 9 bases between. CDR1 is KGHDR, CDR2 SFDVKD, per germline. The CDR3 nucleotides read TGTGCCACCAGTGATTTGCGAAGTACAGGCTACACCTTC. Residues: CATSDLRSTGYTF.

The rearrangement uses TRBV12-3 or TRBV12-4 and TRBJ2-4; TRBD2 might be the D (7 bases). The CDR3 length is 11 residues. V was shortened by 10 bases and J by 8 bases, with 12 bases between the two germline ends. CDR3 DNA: TGTGCCACCCTAGGGGGGGACATTCAGTACTTC. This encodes CATLGGDIQYF.

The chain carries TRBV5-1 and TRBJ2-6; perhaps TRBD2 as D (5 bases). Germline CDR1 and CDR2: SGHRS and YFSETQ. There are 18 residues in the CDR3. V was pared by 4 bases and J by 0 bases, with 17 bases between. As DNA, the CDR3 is TGCGCCAGCAGCCTAGCACCGGGCCGGCGCTCTGGGGCCAACGTCCTGACTTTC. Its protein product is CASSLAPGRRSGANVLTF.

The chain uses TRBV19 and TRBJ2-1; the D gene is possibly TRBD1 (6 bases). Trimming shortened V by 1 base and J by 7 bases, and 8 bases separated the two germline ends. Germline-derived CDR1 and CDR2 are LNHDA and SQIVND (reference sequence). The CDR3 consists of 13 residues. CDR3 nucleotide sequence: TGTGCCAGTAGTATAGGACAGGTTAATGAGCAGTTCTTC. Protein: CASSIGQVNEQFF.

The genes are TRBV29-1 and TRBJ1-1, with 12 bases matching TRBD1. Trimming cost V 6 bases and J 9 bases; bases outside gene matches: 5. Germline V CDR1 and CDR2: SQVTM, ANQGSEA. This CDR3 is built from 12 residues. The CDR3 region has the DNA TGCAGCGTCCGCCGGGACAGGGGGCAAGCTTTCTTT. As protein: CSVRRDRGQAFF.

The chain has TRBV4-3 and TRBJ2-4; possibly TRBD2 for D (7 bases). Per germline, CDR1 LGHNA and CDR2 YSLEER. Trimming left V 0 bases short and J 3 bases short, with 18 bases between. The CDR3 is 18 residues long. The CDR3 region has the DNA TGCGCCAGCAGCCAAGAGGGTATGGGGGGGCTTGGCAAAAACATTCAGTACTTC. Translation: CASSQEGMGGLGKNIQYF.

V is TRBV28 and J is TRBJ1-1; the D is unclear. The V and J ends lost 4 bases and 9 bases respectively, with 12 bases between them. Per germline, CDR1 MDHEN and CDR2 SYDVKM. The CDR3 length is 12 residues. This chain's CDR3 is CASSSTTMQAFF. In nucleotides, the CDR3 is TGTGCCAGCAGTTCAACGACAATGCAAGCTTTCTTT.

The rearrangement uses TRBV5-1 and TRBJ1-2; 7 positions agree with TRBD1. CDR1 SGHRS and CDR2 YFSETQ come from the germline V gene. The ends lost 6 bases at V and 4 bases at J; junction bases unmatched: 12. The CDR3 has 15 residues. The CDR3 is CASIPDVTGIYGYTF. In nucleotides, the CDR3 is TGCGCCAGCATCCCAGATGTGACAGGGATCTATGGCTACACCTTC.

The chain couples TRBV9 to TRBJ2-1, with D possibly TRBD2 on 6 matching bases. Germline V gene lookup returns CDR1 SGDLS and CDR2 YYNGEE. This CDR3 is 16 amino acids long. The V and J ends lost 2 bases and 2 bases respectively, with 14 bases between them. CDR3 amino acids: CASSVKRAGTYNEQFF. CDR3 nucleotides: TGTGCCAGCAGCGTCAAGCGGGCGGGGACCTACAATGAGCAGTTCTTC. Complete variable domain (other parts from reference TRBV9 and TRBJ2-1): DSGVTQTPKHLITATGQRVTLRCSPRSGDLSVYWYQQSLDQGLQFLIQYYNGEERAKGNILERFSAQQFPDLHSELNLSSLELGDSALYFCASSVKRAGTYNEQFFGPGTRLTVL.

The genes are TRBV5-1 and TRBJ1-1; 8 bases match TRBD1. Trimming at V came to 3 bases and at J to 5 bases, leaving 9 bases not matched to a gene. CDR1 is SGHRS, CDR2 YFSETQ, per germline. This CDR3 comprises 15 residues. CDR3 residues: CASSSRTGIGTEAFF. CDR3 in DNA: TGCGCCAGCAGCTCTCGGACAGGGATCGGAACTGAAGCTTTCTTT. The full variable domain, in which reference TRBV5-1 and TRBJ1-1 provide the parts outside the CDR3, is KAGVTQTPRYLIKTRGQQVTLSCSPISGHRSVSWYQQTPGQGLQFLFEYFSETQRNKGNFPGRFSGRQFSNSRSEMNVSTLELGDSALYLCASSSRTGIGTEAFFGQGTRLTVV.

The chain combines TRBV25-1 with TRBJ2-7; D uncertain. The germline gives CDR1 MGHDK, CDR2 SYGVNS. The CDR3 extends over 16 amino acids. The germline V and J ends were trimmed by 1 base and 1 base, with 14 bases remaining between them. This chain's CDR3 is CASSESPELRSYEQYF. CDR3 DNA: TGTGCCAGCAGTGAATCCCCGGAACTCAGGTCCTACGAGCAGTACTTC.

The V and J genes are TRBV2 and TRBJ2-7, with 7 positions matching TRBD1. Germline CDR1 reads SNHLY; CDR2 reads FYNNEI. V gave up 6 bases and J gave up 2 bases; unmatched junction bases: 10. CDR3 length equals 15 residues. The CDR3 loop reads CASRDPGQFTYEQYF. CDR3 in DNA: TGTGCCAGCAGGGACCCGGGACAGTTTACCTACGAGCAGTACTTC.

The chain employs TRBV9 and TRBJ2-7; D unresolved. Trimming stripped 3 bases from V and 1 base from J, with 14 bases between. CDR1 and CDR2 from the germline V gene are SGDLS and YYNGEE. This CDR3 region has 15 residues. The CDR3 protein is CASSERLETSYEQYF. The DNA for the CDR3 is TGTGCCAGCAGCGAAAGACTTGAAACATCCTACGAGCAGTACTTC.

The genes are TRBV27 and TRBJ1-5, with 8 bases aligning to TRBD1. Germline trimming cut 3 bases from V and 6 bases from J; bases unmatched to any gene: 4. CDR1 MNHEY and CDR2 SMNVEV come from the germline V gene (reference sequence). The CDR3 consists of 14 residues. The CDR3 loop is CASSFNRGGQPQHF. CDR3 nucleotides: TGTGCCAGCAGTTTTAACAGGGGGGGTCAGCCCCAGCATTTT.

In DNA, the CDR3 is TGTGCCAGCAAGTACAGGGGGGATACTGAAGCTTTCTTT. It translates to CASKYRGDTEAFF. The rearrangement links TRBV6-5 to TRBJ1-1; 8 bases map to TRBD1. This CDR3 is 13 amino acids long. Trimming took 7 bases from V and 5 from J; bases not matched to a gene: 6. Germline values: CDR1 MNHEY, CDR2 SVGAGI.

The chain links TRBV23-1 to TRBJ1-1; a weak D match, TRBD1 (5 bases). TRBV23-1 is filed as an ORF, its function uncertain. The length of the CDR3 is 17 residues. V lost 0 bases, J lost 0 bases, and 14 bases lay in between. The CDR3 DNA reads TGCGCCAGCAGTCAATCACACCCAGGGCATCTGAACACTGAAGCTTTCTTT. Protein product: CASSQSHPGHLNTEAFF.

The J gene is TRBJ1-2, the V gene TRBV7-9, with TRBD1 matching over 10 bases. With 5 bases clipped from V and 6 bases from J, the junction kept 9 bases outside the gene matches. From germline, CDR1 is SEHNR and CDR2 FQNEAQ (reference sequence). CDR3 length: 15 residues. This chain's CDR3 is CASSAAGTGEDGYTF. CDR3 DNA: TGTGCCAGCAGCGCTGCCGGGACAGGGGAGGATGGCTACACCTTC.

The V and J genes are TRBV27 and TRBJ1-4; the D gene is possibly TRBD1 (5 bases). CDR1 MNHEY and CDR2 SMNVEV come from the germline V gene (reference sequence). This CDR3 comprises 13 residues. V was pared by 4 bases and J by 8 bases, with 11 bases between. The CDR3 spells CASSWQGGEKLFF. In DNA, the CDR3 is TGTGCCAGCAGTTGGCAGGGAGGAGAAAAACTGTTTTTT.

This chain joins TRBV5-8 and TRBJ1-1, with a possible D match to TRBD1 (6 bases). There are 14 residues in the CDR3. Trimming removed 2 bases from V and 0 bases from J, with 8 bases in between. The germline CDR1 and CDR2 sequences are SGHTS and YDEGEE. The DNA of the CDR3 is TGTGCCAGCAGCTTCGGGACAATGAACACTGAAGCTTTCTTT. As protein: CASSFGTMNTEAFF.

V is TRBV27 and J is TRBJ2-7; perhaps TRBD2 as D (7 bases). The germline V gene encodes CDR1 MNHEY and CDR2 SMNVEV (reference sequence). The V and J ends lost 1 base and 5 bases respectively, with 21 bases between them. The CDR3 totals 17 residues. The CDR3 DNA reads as TGTGCCAGCAGTTTATGGGCGAGGGGGGGACAATCCCACGAGCAGTACTTC. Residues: CASSLWARGGQSHEQYF.

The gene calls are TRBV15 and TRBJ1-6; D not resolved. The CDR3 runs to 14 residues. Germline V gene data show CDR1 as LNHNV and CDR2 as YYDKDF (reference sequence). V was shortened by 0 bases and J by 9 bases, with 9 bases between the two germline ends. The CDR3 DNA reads TGTGCCACCAGCAGAGAAACCGAGGGTTCACCCCTCCACTTT. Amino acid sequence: CATSRETEGSPLHF.